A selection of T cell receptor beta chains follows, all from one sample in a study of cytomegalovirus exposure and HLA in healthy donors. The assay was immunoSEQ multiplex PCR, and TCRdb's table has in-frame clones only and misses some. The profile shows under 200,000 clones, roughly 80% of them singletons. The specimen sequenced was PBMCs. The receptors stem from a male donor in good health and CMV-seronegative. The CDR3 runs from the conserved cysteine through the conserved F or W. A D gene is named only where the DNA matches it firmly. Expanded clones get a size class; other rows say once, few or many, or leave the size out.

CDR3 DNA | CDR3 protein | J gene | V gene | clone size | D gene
TGTGCCAGCAGCCTTCGGACAGATGCAACTAATGAAAAACTGTTTTTT | CASSLRTDATNEKLFF | TRBJ1-4 | TRBV5-4 | NA | NA
TGTGCCAGCAGGGAAAAACAGGTCCTATATGGCTACACCTTC | CASREKQVLYGYTF | TRBJ1-2 | TRBV6-5 | NA | NA
TGTGCCTGGAGGCGTACTTCTGGGGCCAACGTCCTGACTTTC | CAWRRTSGANVLTF | TRBJ2-6 | TRBV7-2 | NA | NA
TGTGCCAGCAGCGCCAGGGGGCTTGGAAACACCATATATTTT | CASSARGLGNTIYF | TRBJ1-3 | TRBV9 | NA | TRBD1
TGTGCCAGCAGTCCCGGGGGGGGGAGTTTCTCCTACGAGCAGTACTTC | CASSPGGGSFSYEQYF | TRBJ2-7 | TRBV28 | NA | TRBD2
TGTGCCAGCAGCGTCCTACAGGGTAACCTGCCTTACGAGCAGTACTTC | CASSVLQGNLPYEQYF | TRBJ2-7 | TRBV11-2 | NA | NA
TGTGCCATCAGAGAACAGGGTACTTACTATGGCTACACCTTC | CAIREQGTYYGYTF | TRBJ1-2 | TRBV10-3 | NA | NA
TGTGCCATCAGTGAGAATTCGGGGACAGACCTGAACACTGAAGCTTTCTTT | CAISENSGTDLNTEAFF | TRBJ1-1 | TRBV10-3 | NA | TRBD1
TGCGCCAGCAGCTCTCGGGTAGACTACGAGCAGTACTTC | CASSSRVDYEQYF | TRBJ2-7 | TRBV5-1 | NA | NA
TGCGCCAGCGCCATTTTGGGGACAGGTTCCTACGAGCAGTACTTC | CASAILGTGSYEQYF | TRBJ2-7 | TRBV5-1 | NA | TRBD1
TGTGCCAGCAGCTTAGGCAGGTCTACCTACGAGCAGTACTTC | CASSLGRSTYEQYF | TRBJ2-7 | TRBV5-6 | NA | NA
TGCGCCAGCAGCTCTGCCGTGCCGGGTGAAAAACTGTTTTTT | CASSSAVPGEKLFF | TRBJ1-4 | TRBV5-1 | NA | NA
TGTGCCATCTCCTCACAGCTTCACCAAGAGACCCAGTACTTC | CAISSQLHQETQYF | TRBJ2-5 | TRBV15 | NA | NA
TGCGCCAGCAGCTTGGTGGGGGCCCACGAGCAGTACTTC | CASSLVGAHEQYF | TRBJ2-7 | TRBV5-1 | NA | NA
TGTGCCAGTAGTAAGAACCATGGGGCCCCAACAGATACGCAGTATTTT | CASSKNHGAPTDTQYF | TRBJ2-3 | TRBV19 | NA | NA
TGTGCCTGGAGTCCCCAGGGAAGCGAGCAGTACTTC | CAWSPQGSEQYF | TRBJ2-7 | TRBV30 | NA | NA
TGTGCCAGCAGCCGAGACAGGAGCAATCAGCCCCAGCATTTT | CASSRDRSNQPQHF | TRBJ1-5 | TRBV7-2 | NA | NA
TGTGCCAGCAGCCAATTCCAGCGGTTGAACACCGGGGAGCTGTTTTTT | CASSQFQRLNTGELFF | TRBJ2-2 | TRBV14 | NA | NA
TGCGCCAGCAGCCACCAGACAGGGGAAGGAAACACCATATATTTT | CASSHQTGEGNTIYF | TRBJ1-3 | TRBV5-1 | NA | TRBD1
TGCGCCAGCAGCTTGGGGTTAGGGGCCGAGAAAGAGACCCAGTACTTC | CASSLGLGAEKETQYF | TRBJ2-5 | TRBV5-1 | NA | NA
TGTGCCAGCAGCGTCCAACAGGGGGGCTATGGCTACACCTTC | CASSVQQGGYGYTF | TRBJ1-2 | TRBV9 | NA | TRBD1
TGTGCCAGCAGCCATGATGTCCAGTACGAGCAGTACTTC | CASSHDVQYEQYF | TRBJ2-7 | TRBV4-2 | NA | NA
TGTGCCAGCAGCCCGCTCGGGGAGTACGAGCAGTACTTC | CASSPLGEYEQYF | TRBJ2-7 | TRBV5-5 | NA | NA
TGTGCCAGCAGCTCATCGCGGCGGGGCACTGAAGCTTTCTTT | CASSSSRRGTEAFF | TRBJ1-1 | TRBV6-5 | NA | NA
TGTGCCATCATGGGGACAGGGGCGGGCACTGAAGCTTTCTTT | CAIMGTGAGTEAFF | TRBJ1-1 | TRBV10-3 | NA | TRBD1
TGTGCCAGTAGTCCGAGACAGGGGTTCGAGCAGTACTTC | CASSPRQGFEQYF | TRBJ2-7 | TRBV19 | NA | TRBD1
TGTGCCAGCAGCGCCAACAGGGGGTTCGAGCAGTACTTC | CASSANRGFEQYF | TRBJ2-7 | TRBV11-2 | NA | TRBD1
TGTGCCAGCAGCCGACTGACAGGAGGCATGAACACTGAAGCTTTCTTT | CASSRLTGGMNTEAFF | TRBJ1-1 | TRBV7-9 | NA | NA
TGTGCCAGCAGCTTAGGTAGCGACGCAGATACGCAGTATTTT | CASSLGSDADTQYF | TRBJ2-3 | TRBV7-9 | NA | NA
TGTGCCAGCAGTGACTCCCACAGGGGGCGCGTCGGGGAGCTGTTTTTT | CASSDSHRGRVGELFF | TRBJ2-2 | TRBV25-1 | NA | TRBD1
TGCGCCAGCAGCTTGGCGGGGGGCGACGCCGGGGAGCTGTTTTTT | CASSLAGGDAGELFF | TRBJ2-2 | TRBV5-1 | NA | NA
TGTGCCAGCAGTTTATGGACTAGCGGGGGGGGTGAGCAGTACTTC | CASSLWTSGGGEQYF | TRBJ2-5 | TRBV27 | NA | TRBD2
TGTGCCAGCAGCTTGGAACCCAGGGCGAACACTGAAGCTTTCTTT | CASSLEPRANTEAFF | TRBJ1-1 | TRBV5-6 | NA | NA
TGTGCCAGTAGTATAGACCGACAGGGTGGACAGCCCCAGCATTTT | CASSIDRQGGQPQHF | TRBJ1-5 | TRBV19 | NA | TRBD1
TGTGCCAGCAGTCCACTACTAGTCGAGCAGTACTTC | CASSPLLVEQYF | TRBJ2-7 | TRBV5-5 | few | NA
TGCGCCAGCAGCTTGGACAGGGGGATCCAATACAATGAGCAGTTCTTC | CASSLDRGIQYNEQFF | TRBJ2-1 | TRBV5-1 | NA | TRBD1
TGCGCCAGCAGTCGAAGTAACAGGGGGCCTGGGGAGCTGTTTTTT | CASSRSNRGPGELFF | TRBJ2-2 | TRBV4-1 | NA | TRBD1
TGTGCCAGCAGCCCAGCGGGGGGCGCAGATACGCAGTATTTT | CASSPAGGADTQYF | TRBJ2-3 | TRBV7-7 | NA | TRBD2
TGCAGCGGCCAGGGGACTAGCGGGGCCTATTGGGGCACAGATACGCAGTATTTT | CSGQGTSGAYWGTDTQYF | TRBJ2-3 | TRBV29-1 | NA | TRBD2
TGTGCCAGCAGTTACTCGCGAAAGGGGAGGGCAGATACGCAGTATTTT | CASSYSRKGRADTQYF | TRBJ2-3 | TRBV6-5 | NA | TRBD2
TGTGCCACCCTCGGACAGTATAATTCACCCCTCCACTTT | CATLGQYNSPLHF | TRBJ1-6 | TRBV28 | NA | NA
TGTGCCAGCAGTTCGGTCTCGAGGAGAGGCTACACCTTC | CASSSVSRRGYTF | TRBJ1-2 | TRBV27 | once | NA
TGTGCCACCAGCAGAGGTCGGTACTATGGCTACACCTTC | CATSRGRYYGYTF | TRBJ1-2 | TRBV15 | NA | NA
TGTGCCGGACAAACAGGGAACTCTGGAAACACCATATATTTT | CAGQTGNSGNTIYF | TRBJ1-3 | TRBV30 | NA | NA
TGTGCCAGCAGCAAAGACAGGAGGAACACTGAAGCTTTCTTT | CASSKDRRNTEAFF | TRBJ1-1 | TRBV7-9 | NA | NA
TGCGCCAGCAAAACCGGGACAGAGAACACCGGGGAGCTGTTTTTT | CASKTGTENTGELFF | TRBJ2-2 | TRBV5-1 | NA | TRBD1
TGTGCCAGCAGCAGCACAGGGGGCTTTTTCTATGGCTACACCTTC | CASSSTGGFFYGYTF | TRBJ1-2 | TRBV11-2 | NA | TRBD1
TGTGCCAGCAGCCCCCCGGGACTCCAAGAGACCCAGTACTTC | CASSPPGLQETQYF | TRBJ2-5 | TRBV11-2 | NA | NA
TGTGCCAGCAGCCAAGCACTATCGGGGCAGTTCTTC | CASSQALSGQFF | TRBJ2-1 | TRBV14 | NA | NA
TGTGCCAGCTCACCAGGGGTCGAACACCCTCAGGACAGGGGTTTATACGAGCAGTACTTC | CASSPGVEHPQDRGLYEQYF | TRBJ2-7 | TRBV18 | NA | TRBD1
TGTGCCTCCGAGGGCAGTTTTACCTCCGAGCAGTACTTC | CASEGSFTSEQYF | TRBJ2-7 | TRBV6-1 | NA | NA
TGTGCCAGCGGGGGACAGGGGGGTGCCTACGAGCAGTACTTC | CASGGQGGAYEQYF | TRBJ2-7 | TRBV6-1 | NA | TRBD1
TGTGCCAGCAGCAAGCCGACAGGGGGCCCGGACACCATATATTTT | CASSKPTGGPDTIYF | TRBJ1-3 | TRBV5-4 | NA | TRBD1
TGTGCCAGCAGCCAACCGGGACTAGGGAGCACAGATACGCAGTATTTT | CASSQPGLGSTDTQYF | TRBJ2-3 | TRBV14 | NA | TRBD2
TGCGCCAGCAGCTTGGATCGGGGGGTCGATGAGCAGTTCTTC | CASSLDRGVDEQFF | TRBJ2-1 | TRBV5-1 | NA | TRBD2
TGTGCCAGCAGTTTCATTAGCCCACCGAACACTGAAGCTTTCTTT | CASSFISPPNTEAFF | TRBJ1-1 | TRBV6-1 | few | NA
TGTGCCAGCAACCCCCGGACTAGCGGGGGAAATGAGCAGTTCTTC | CASNPRTSGGNEQFF | TRBJ2-1 | TRBV2 | NA | TRBD2
TGTGCCAGCAGCCCCCGTTATAGCTCCTACGAGCAGTACTTC | CASSPRYSSYEQYF | TRBJ2-7 | TRBV7-2 | NA | NA
TGTGCCAGCAGCTGGACTAGCGGGCGGGCGAGCCACGAGCAGTACTTC | CASSWTSGRASHEQYF | TRBJ2-7 | TRBV7-2 | NA | TRBD2
TGCGCCAGCAGTGAGCCGGGGATGAACACTGAAGCTTTCTTT | CASSEPGMNTEAFF | TRBJ1-1 | TRBV10-2 | NA | NA